This T cell receptor (beta chain) was identified during a study of chemoradiotherapy in HPV16-positive cancers. This table comes from immunoSEQ multiplex PCR, and its TCRdb copy is limited to in-frame clones, with some not included. The sample includes about 2,900 clones, roughly 90% of them seen just once. Germline V gene data show CDR1 as GTSNPN and CDR2 as SVGIG (reference sequence). The CDR3 has 11 residues. The clonotype originates from a human donor with HPV-associated anogenital cancer. This chain uses TRBV30 with TRBJ2-7; D remains ambiguous. The sequencing here drew on tumor tissue, taken from a patient who underwent chemoradiotherapy. The DNA of the CDR3 is TGTCTCGCTCGGAGCTCCTACGAGCAGTACTTC. Its translation: CLARSSYEQYF.